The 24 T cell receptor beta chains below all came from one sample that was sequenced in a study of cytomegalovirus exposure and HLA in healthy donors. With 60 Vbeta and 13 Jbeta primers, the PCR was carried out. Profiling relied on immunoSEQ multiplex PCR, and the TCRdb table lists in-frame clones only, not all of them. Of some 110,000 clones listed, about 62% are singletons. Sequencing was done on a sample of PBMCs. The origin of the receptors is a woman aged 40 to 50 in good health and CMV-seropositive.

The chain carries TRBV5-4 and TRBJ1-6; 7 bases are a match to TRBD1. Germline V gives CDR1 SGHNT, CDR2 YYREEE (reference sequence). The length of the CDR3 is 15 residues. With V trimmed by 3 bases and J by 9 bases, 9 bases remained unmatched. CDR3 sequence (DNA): TGTGCCAGCAGCTCAGAGGGGGCAGGGGGTTCACCCCTCCACTTT. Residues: CASSSEGAGGSPLHF.

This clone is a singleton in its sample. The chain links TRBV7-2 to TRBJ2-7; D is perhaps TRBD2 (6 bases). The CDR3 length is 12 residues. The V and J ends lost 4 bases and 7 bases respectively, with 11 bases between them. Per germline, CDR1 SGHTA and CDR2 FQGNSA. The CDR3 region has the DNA TGTGCCAGCAGCTCCCCTAGCGTTGAGCAGTACTTC. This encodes CASSSPSVEQYF.

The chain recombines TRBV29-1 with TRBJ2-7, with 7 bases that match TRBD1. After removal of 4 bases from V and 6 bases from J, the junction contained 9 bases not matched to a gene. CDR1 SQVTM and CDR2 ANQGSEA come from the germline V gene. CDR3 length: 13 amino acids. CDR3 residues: CSVAEGAPVEQYF. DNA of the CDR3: TGCAGCGTTGCTGAGGGGGCGCCCGTCGAGCAGTACTTC.

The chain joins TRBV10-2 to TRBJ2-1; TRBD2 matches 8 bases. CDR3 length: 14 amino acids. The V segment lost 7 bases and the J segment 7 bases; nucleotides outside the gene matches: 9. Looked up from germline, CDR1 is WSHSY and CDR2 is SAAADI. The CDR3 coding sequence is TGCGCCAGCAAGGTCGGGAGGGCCGGTAATGAGCAGTTCTTC. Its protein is CASKVGRAGNEQFF.

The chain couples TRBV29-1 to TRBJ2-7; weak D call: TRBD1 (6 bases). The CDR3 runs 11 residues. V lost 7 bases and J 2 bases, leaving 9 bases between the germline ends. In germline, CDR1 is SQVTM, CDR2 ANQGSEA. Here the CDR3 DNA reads TGCAGCGGCCGGACAGCCTACGAGCAGTACTTC. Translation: CSGRTAYEQYF.

The CDR3 region is CASSREPQGTDTQYF. CDR3 nucleotides: TGCGCCAGCAGCCGAGAACCACAGGGAACAGATACGCAGTATTTT. This chain connects TRBV5-1 to TRBJ2-3, with a tentative D call TRBD1 (6 bases). This CDR3 region has 15 residues. Germline V gene sequence: CDR1 SGHRS, CDR2 YFSETQ. The germline V and J ends were trimmed by 4 bases and 3 bases, with 15 bases remaining between them.

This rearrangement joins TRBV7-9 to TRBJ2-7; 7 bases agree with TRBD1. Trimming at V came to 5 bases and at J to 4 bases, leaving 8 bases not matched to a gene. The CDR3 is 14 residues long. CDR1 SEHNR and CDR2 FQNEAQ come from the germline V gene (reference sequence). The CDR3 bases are TGTGCCAGCAGCCCACCGGGACAGCAATACGAGCAGTACTTC. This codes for CASSPPGQQYEQYF.

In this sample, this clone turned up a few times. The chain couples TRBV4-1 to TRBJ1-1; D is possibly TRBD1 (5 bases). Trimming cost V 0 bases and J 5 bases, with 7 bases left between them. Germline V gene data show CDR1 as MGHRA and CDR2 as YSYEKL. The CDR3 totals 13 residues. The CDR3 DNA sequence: TGCGCCAGCAGCCAAGATGGGGGGACTGAAGCTTTCTTT. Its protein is CASSQDGGTEAFF.

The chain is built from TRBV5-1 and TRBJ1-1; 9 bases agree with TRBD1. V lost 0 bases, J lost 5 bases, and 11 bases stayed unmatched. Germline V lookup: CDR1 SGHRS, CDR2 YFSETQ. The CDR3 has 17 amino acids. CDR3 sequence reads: CASSLGVTGGIRTEAFF. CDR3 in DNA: TGCGCCAGCAGCTTGGGGGTGACAGGGGGTATTAGGACTGAAGCTTTCTTT.

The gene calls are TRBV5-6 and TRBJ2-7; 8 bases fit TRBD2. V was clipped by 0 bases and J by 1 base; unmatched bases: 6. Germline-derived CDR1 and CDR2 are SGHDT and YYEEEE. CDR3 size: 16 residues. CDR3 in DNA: TGTGCCAGCAGCTTGGGCTTTACTAGCGGATCCTACGAGCAGTACTTC. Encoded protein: CASSLGFTSGSYEQYF.

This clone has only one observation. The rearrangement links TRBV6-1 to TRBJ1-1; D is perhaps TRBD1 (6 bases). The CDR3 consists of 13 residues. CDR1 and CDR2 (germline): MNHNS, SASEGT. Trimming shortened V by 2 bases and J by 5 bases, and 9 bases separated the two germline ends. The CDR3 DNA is TGTGCCAGCAGTGAAACAGGGATAACTGAAGCTTTCTTT. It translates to CASSETGITEAFF.

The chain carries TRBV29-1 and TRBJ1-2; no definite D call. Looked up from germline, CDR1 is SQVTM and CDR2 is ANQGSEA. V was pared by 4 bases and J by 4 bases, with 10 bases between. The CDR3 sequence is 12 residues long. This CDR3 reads CSVAGMGYGYTF. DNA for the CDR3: TGCAGCGTTGCAGGTATGGGCTATGGCTACACCTTC.

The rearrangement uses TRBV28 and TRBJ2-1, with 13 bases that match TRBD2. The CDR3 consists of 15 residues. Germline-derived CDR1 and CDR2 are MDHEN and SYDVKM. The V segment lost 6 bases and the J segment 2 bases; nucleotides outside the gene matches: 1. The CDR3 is CASRLAGGPYNEQFF. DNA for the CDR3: TGTGCCAGCAGACTAGCGGGAGGGCCCTACAATGAGCAGTTCTTC.

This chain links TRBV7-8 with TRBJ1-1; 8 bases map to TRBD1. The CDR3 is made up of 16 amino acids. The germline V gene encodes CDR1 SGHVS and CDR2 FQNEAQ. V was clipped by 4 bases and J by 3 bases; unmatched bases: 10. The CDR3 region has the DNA TGTGCCAGCAGCTACCACGACAGGGGCTTCCACACTGAAGCTTTCTTT. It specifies CASSYHDRGFHTEAFF.

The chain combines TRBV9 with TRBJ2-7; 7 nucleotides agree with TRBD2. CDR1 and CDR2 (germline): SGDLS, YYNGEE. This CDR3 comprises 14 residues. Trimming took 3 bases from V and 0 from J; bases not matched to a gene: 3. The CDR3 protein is CASSAGGPSYEQYF. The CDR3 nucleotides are TGTGCCAGCAGCGCGGGGGGTCCCTCCTACGAGCAGTACTTC. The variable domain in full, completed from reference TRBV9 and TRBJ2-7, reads DSGVTQTPKHLITATGQRVTLRCSPRSGDLSVYWYQQSLDQGLQFLIQYYNGEERAKGNILERFSAQQFPDLHSELNLSSLELGDSALYFCASSAGGPSYEQYFGPGTRLTVT.

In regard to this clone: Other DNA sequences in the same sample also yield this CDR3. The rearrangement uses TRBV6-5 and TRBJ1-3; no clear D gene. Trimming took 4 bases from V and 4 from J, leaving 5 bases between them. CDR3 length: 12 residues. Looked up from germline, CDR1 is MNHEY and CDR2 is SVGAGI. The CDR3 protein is CASSSQGNTIYF. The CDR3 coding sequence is TGTGCCAGCAGTTCACAGGGAAACACCATATATTTT.

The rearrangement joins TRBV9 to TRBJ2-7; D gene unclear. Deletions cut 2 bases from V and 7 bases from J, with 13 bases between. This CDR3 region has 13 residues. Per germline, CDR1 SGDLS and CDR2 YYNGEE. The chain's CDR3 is CASSVLAVGEQYF. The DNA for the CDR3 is TGTGCCAGCAGCGTCCTGGCGGTTGGGGAGCAGTACTTC. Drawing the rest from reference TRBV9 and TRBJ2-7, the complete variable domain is DSGVTQTPKHLITATGQRVTLRCSPRSGDLSVYWYQQSLDQGLQFLIQYYNGEERAKGNILERFSAQQFPDLHSELNLSSLELGDSALYFCASSVLAVGEQYFGPGTRLTVT.

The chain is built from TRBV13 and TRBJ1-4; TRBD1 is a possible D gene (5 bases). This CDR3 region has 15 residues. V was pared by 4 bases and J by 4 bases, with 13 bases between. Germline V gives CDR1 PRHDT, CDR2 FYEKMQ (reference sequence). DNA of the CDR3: TGTGCCAGCAGCTCTTTCAGGGACTATAATGAAAAACTGTTTTTT. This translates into CASSSFRDYNEKLFF.

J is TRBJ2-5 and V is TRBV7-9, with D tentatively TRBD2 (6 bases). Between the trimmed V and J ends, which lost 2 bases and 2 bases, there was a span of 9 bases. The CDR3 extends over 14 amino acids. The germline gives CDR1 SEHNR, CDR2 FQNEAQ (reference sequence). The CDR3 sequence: CASSLSSGQETQYF. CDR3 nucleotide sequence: TGTGCCAGCAGCTTAAGTAGCGGTCAAGAGACCCAGTACTTC.

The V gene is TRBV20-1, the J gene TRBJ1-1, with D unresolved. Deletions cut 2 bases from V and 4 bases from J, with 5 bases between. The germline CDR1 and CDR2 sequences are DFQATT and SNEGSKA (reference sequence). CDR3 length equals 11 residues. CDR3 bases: TGCAGTGCTAGACAGTCCACTGAAGCTTTCTTT. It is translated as CSARQSTEAFF.

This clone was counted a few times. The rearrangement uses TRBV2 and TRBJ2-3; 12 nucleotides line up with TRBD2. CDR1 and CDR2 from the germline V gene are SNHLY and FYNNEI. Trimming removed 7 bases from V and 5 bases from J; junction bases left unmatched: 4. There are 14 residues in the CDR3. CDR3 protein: CASIGLAGLDTQYF. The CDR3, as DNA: TGTGCCAGCATCGGACTAGCGGGGTTAGATACGCAGTATTTT.

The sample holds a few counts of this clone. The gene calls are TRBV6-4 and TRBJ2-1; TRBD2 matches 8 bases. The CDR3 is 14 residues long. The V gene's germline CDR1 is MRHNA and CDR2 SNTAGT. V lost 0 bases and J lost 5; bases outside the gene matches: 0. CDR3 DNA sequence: TGTGCCAGCAGTGACTCTAGCGGGGACAATGAGCAGTTCTTC. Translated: CASSDSSGDNEQFF.

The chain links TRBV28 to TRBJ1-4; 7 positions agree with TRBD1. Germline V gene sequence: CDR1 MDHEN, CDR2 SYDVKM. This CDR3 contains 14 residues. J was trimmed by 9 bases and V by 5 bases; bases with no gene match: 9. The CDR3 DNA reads TGTGCCAGCAGTGCTGGGACAGTTTTGCAAAAACTGTTTTTT. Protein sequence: CASSAGTVLQKLFF.

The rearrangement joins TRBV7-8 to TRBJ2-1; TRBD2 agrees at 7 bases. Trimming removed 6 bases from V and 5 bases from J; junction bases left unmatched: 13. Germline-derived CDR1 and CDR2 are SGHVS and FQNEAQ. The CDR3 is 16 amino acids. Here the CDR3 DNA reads TGTGCCAGCAGGCTCGCTGGGGCGGGAGTGCACAATGAGCAGTTCTTC. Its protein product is CASRLAGAGVHNEQFF.